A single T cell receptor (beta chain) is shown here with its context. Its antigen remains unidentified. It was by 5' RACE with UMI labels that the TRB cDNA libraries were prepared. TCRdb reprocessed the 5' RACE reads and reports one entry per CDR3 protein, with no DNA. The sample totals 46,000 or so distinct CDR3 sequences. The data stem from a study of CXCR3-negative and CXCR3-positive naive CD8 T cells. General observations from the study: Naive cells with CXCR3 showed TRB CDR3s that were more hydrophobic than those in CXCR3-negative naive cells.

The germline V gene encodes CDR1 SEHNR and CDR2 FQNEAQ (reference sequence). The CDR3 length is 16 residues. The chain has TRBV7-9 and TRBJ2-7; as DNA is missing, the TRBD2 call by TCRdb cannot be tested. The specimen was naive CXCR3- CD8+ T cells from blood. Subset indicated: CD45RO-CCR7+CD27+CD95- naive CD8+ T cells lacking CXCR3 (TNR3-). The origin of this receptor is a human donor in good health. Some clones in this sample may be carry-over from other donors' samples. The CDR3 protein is CASSPNTPGLFHEQYF.